The 7 T cell receptor beta chains reported below all come from one sample, sequenced in a study of blood T cell repertoires in COVID-19. Profiled with immunoSEQ multiplex PCR; TCRdb holds only in-frame clones, not every one. The repertoire holds some 180,000 clones, with 85% to 90% as singletons. Specimen: peripheral blood. The source is a man between 65 and 85 years old with active or convalescent COVID-19.

The V and J genes are TRBV11-2 and TRBJ1-1, with 10 nucleotides matching TRBD1. V dropped 5 bases and J dropped 7; count of bases not matched to a gene: 10. This CDR3 contains 15 residues. Germline values: CDR1 SGHAT, CDR2 FQNNGV. CDR3 nucleotide sequence: TGTGCCAGCAGCCCAGCCGGGACAGGGGCGGGTGAAGCTTTCTTT. Amino acid sequence: CASSPAGTGAGEAFF.

The chain employs TRBV10-2 and TRBJ1-5, with no clear D. The germline V gene encodes CDR1 WSHSY and CDR2 SAAADI. The CDR3 consists of 13 residues. The germline V and J ends were trimmed by 5 bases and 0 bases, with 5 bases remaining between them. CDR3 bases: TGCGCCAGCAGTCCAAATAGCAATCAGCCCCAGCATTTT. Amino acids: CASSPNSNQPQHF.

The rearrangement links TRBV5-1 to TRBJ2-3; 13 bases line up with TRBD2. The CDR3 has 17 residues. Germline values: CDR1 SGHRS, CDR2 YFSETQ. Trimming removed 0 bases from V and 5 bases from J; junction bases left unmatched: 6. CDR3 DNA: TGCGCCAGCAGCTTGGGGCGGACTAGCGGGAGAGGAGATACGCAGTATTTT. It codes for CASSLGRTSGRGDTQYF.

The V gene is TRBV3-1 (or the pseudogene TRBV3-2), the J gene TRBJ2-2; tentatively, D is TRBD2 (5 bases). The germline V and J ends were trimmed by 4 bases and 4 bases, with 7 bases remaining between them. The CDR3 loop spans 13 amino acids. Germline V gene data show CDR1 as LGHDT and CDR2 as YNNKEL (reference sequence). CDR3: CASSRAGTGELFF. The CDR3 nucleotides are TGTGCCAGCAGCCGGGCGGGCACCGGGGAGCTGTTTTTT.

The chain employs TRBV6-5 and TRBJ2-1; TRBD2 matches at 10 bases. V lost 5 bases to trimming and J lost 16 bases; unmatched junction nucleotides: 5. CDR3 size: 11 residues. Germline values: CDR1 MNHEY, CDR2 SVGAGI. In nucleotides, the CDR3 is TGTGCCAGCAGTAACCTAGCGGGAGCTTTCTTC. It codes for CASSNLAGAFF.

The genes are TRBV4-3 and TRBJ2-2, with a possible D match to TRBD2 (5 bases). The V gene's germline CDR1 is LGHNA and CDR2 YSLEER. The CDR3 contains 16 residues. V was cut by 0 bases and J by 2 bases, with 10 bases left in between. The CDR3 reads CASSQDGGFNTGELFF. The CDR3 nucleotides are TGCGCCAGCAGCCAAGATGGAGGTTTCAACACCGGGGAGCTGTTTTTT.

The rearrangement joins TRBV7-9 to TRBJ2-7; 10 nucleotides align to TRBD1. The trim removed 2 bases at V and 4 bases at J, leaving 8 bases unmatched. The V gene's germline CDR1 is SEHNR and CDR2 FQNEAQ (reference sequence). CDR3 size: 16 residues. CDR3 nucleotides: TGTGCCAGCAGCTTATCCGGGACAGGGGATTTGTACGAGCAGTACTTC. This codes for CASSLSGTGDLYEQYF.